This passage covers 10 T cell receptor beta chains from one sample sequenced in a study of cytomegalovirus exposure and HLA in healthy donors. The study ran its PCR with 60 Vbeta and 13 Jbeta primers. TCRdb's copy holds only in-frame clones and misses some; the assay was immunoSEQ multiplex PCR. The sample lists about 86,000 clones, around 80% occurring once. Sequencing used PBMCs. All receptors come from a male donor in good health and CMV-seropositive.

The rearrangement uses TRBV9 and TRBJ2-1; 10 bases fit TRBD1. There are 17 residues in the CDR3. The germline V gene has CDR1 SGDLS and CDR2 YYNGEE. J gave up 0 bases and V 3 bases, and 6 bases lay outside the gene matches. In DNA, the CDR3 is TGTGCCAGCAGCGGACAGGGGGCGGCCCGCTCCTACAATGAGCAGTTCTTC. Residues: CASSGQGAARSYNEQFF. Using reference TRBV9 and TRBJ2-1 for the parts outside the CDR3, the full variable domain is DSGVTQTPKHLITATGQRVTLRCSPRSGDLSVYWYQQSLDQGLQFLIQYYNGEERAKGNILERFSAQQFPDLHSELNLSSLELGDSALYFCASSGQGAARSYNEQFFGPGTRLTVL.

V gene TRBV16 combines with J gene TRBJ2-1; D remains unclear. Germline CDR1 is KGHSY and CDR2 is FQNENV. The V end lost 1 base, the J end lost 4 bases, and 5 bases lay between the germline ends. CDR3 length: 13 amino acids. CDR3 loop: CASSQLRYNEQFF. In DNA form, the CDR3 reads TGTGCCAGCAGCCAATTGCGGTACAATGAGCAGTTCTTC.

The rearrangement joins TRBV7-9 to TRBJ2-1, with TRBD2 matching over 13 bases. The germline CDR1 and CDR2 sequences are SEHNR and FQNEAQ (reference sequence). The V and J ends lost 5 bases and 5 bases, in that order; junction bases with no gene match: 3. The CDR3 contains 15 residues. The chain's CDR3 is CASSLGLAGNNEQFF. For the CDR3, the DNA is TGTGCCAGCAGCCTGGGACTAGCGGGGAACAATGAGCAGTTCTTC.

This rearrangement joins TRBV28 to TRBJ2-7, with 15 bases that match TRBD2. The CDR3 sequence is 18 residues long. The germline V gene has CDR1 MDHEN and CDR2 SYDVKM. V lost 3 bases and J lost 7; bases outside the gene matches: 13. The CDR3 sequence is CASSFLRTSGRVPREQYF. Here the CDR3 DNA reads TGTGCCAGCAGTTTCCTTAGGACTAGCGGGAGGGTGCCGCGGGAGCAGTACTTC.

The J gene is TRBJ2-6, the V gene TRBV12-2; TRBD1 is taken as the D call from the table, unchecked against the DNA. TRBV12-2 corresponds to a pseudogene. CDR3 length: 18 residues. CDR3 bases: TGTGCAAGTCGCTTAGGTTACAGGGGTTGGTCTGGGGCCAACGTCCTGACTTTC. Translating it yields CASRLGYRGWSGANVLTF.

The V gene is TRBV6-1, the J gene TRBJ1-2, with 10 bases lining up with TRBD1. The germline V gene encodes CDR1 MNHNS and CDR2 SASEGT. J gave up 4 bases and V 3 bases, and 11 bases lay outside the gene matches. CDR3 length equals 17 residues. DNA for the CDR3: TGTGCCAGCAGTGATGACACCGGGACAGGGGAAGGCTATGGCTACACCTTC. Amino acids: CASSDDTGTGEGYGYTF.

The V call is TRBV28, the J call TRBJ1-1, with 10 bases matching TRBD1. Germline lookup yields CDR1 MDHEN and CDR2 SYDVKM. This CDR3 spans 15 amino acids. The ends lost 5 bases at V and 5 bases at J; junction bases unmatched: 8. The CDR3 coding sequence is TGTGCCAGCAGTACAAGACAGGGGGCCGTGACTGAAGCTTTCTTT. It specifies CASSTRQGAVTEAFF.

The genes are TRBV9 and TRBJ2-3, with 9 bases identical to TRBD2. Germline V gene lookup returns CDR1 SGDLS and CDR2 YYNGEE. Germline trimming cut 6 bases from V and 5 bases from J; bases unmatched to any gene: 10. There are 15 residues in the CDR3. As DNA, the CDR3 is TGTGCCAGCACGGATAGCGGGAGATGGTTAGATACGCAGTATTTT. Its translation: CASTDSGRWLDTQYF.

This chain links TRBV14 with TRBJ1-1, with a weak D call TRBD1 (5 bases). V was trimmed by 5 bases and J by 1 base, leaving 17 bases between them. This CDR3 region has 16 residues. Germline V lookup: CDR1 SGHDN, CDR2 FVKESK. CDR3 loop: CASSWDGEDGNTEAFF. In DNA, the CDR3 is TGTGCCAGCAGCTGGGACGGGGAGGACGGGAACACTGAAGCTTTCTTT.

The CDR3 is CASRGNNYGYTF. CDR3 bases: TGTGCCAGCCGGGGGAATAACTATGGCTACACCTTC. The chain couples TRBV7-2 to TRBJ1-2, with a possible D match to TRBD1 (5 bases). The CDR3 has 12 residues. Per germline, CDR1 SGHTA and CDR2 FQGNSA. With 8 bases removed from V and 1 base from J, the gap between germline ends came to 8 bases.